The rows below give T cell receptor beta chains drawn from one sample of a study of early T cells in non-severe SARS-CoV-2 infection. From the 5' RACE reads, TCRdb called clonotypes with MiXCR, one entry per CDR3 protein. There are about 26,000 distinct CDR3 sequences in the sample; approximately 4.4% occur only once, and around 4.4% lies in the top ten. Sequencing input: whole blood. These TCRs come from an adult who was a healthcare worker with PCR-confirmed SARS-CoV-2 infection or an uninfected control (not recorded which). The CDR3 runs from the conserved cysteine through the conserved F or W. The order of the fields is clone size, D gene, V gene, J gene, CDR3 DNA, CDR3 protein. The D gene is left open where the match is weak. Rows may omit the clone size; those that give it use once, few, many or a size class.

many	NA	TRBV20-1	TRBJ2-5	TGCAGTGCTAGAGATGGAGCGGAAGAGACCCAGTACTTC	CSARDGAEETQYF
few	TRBD1	TRBV7-3	TRBJ2-1	TGTGCCAGCAGCCCCGGTCGCAAGGGGGCGGGTGAGCAGTTCTTC	CASSPGRKGAGEQFF
many	NA	TRBV7-9	TRBJ2-6	TGTGCCAGCAGTGGGGATTCTGGGGCCAACGTCCTGACTTTC	CASSGDSGANVLTF
few	NA	TRBV27	TRBJ1-2	TGTGCCAGCAGTTTGCGGGGTTCTTACTATGGCTACACCTTC	CASSLRGSYYGYTF
many	TRBD2	TRBV20-1	TRBJ2-1	TGCAGTGCTAGAGCGGACCGACTAGCGGGATTTGAGACTGAGCAGTTCTTC	CSARADRLAGFETEQFF
NA	TRBD1	TRBV7-3	TRBJ2-2	TGTGCCAGCAGCCCCCGCCCCCGAGGAGATGGGACAGGGAAAGCCGGGGAGCTGTTTTTT	CASSPRPRGDGTGKAGELFF
many	NA	TRBV21-1	TRBJ1-2	TGTGCCAGCAGTTGGGCCTATGGCTACACCTTC	CASSWAYGYTF
many	NA	TRBV12-3/TRBV12-4	TRBJ1-2	TGTGCCAGCAGTTTGCGCAGGGGAGTGGCTGGCTACACCTTC	CASSLRRGVAGYTF
many	TRBD2	TRBV29-1	TRBJ2-3	TGCAGCGTTGGCTACGCGGCGGGGGGTAGCACAGATACGCAGTATTTT	CSVGYAAGGSTDTQYF
many	NA	TRBV28	TRBJ1-5	TGTGCCAGCAGTGCCTCAGGGACTGGCAATCAGCCCCAGCATTTT	CASSASGTGNQPQHF
many	NA	TRBV29-1	TRBJ1-1	TGCAGCGTGGTACAGGGATTCACTGAAGCTTTCTTT	CSVVQGFTEAFF
few	NA	TRBV12-5	TRBJ1-6	TGTGCTAGTGGTTTGGTACTCGGGAGAGGCTCCTATAATTCACCCCTCCACTTT	CASGLVLGRGSYNSPLHF
NA	NA	TRBV3-1	TRBJ2-3	TGTGCCAGCAGCCCTGACAGGCTTACAGATACGCAGTATTTT	CASSPDRLTDTQYF
many	TRBD2	TRBV10-2	TRBJ2-1	TGCGCCAGCCTATCTAGCGGGGGGCCTAATGAGCAGTTCTTC	CASLSSGGPNEQFF
NA	NA	TRBV20-1	TRBJ2-3	TGCAGTGCTAGAGCCGCAGGGGCTACAGGAACAGATACGCAGTATTTT	CSARAAGATGTDTQYF
many	NA	TRBV28	TRBJ2-1	TGTGCCAGCAAAAAGAGAAGCGGAGTCTACAATGAGCAGTTCTTC	CASKKRSGVYNEQFF
many	TRBD1	TRBV20-1	TRBJ2-7	TGCAGTGCAGAAGGACAGGGTTTGTTGCAGTACTTC	CSAEGQGLLQYF
many	NA	TRBV4-1	TRBJ2-1	TGCGCCAGCAGCCAAGTCCTAGCGGAGGGGGAGTTCTTC	CASSQVLAEGEFF
many	TRBD1	TRBV7-9	TRBJ1-2	TGTGCCAGCAGCCCGATACCGGGACAGACGAACTATGGCTACACCTTC	CASSPIPGQTNYGYTF
few	NA	TRBV11-2	TRBJ1-5	TGTGCCAGCAGCGGCGGCCCATCACAGCCCCAGCATTTT	CASSGGPSQPQHF
many	TRBD1	TRBV20-1	TRBJ1-6	TGCAGTGCTAGAGTTGCAGGGGGTAATTCACCCCTCCACTTT	CSARVAGGNSPLHF
many	NA	TRBV6-4	TRBJ1-1	TGTGCCAGCACCGCCTGGGAGGGGCCGATAAACGAGGACACTGAAGCTTTCTTT	CASTAWEGPINEDTEAFF
NA	NA	TRBV7-8	TRBJ1-6	TGTGCCAGCAGCACCGATTGGAACGGGAGTAATTCACCCCTCCACTTT	CASSTDWNGSNSPLHF
few	TRBD2	TRBV20-1	TRBJ2-3	TGCAGTGCTAGCGGGGGGGCGACAGATACGCAGTATTTT	CSASGGATDTQYF
many	NA	TRBV11-1	TRBJ2-3	TGTGCCAGCAGCTCGGACTCCGGAGATACGCAGTATTTT	CASSSDSGDTQYF
NA	NA	TRBV3-1	TRBJ1-4	TGTGCCAGCAGCCAATACAGTTCAACTAATGAAAAACTGTTTTTT	CASSQYSSTNEKLFF
NA	NA	TRBV19	TRBJ2-3	TGTGCCAGTGGACCCTCCCTTGATACGCAGTATTTT	CASGPSLDTQYF
few	TRBD2	TRBV11-2	TRBJ2-1	TGTGCCAGCAGCCCAAGACTTCGGGCGGGTCTAGCGGTCAGCTCCTACAATGAGCAGTTCTTC	CASSPRLRAGLAVSSYNEQFF
many	TRBD2	TRBV29-1	TRBJ2-7	TGCAGCGTTGCGGGTAGCGGGAACTCCTACGAGCAGTACTTC	CSVAGSGNSYEQYF
NA	NA	TRBV6-1	TRBJ2-6	TGTGCCAGCATTTGGGGCCGGGCTGGGGCCAACGTCCTGACTTTC	CASIWGRAGANVLTF
NA	TRBD2	TRBV28	TRBJ2-3	TGTGCCAGCTTACGGGGGGGATACACAGATACGCAGTATTTT	CASLRGGYTDTQYF
many	NA	TRBV16	TRBJ2-7	TGTGCCAGCAGCCAAAGGGCTCTAGGATACGAGCAGTACTTC	CASSQRALGYEQYF
many	NA	TRBV7-6	TRBJ2-3	TGTGCCAGCAGCTTAGACAGGGCGGACCCCTTGTCGAGCACAGATACGCAGTATTTT	CASSLDRADPLSSTDTQYF
many	TRBD1	TRBV7-8	TRBJ1-4	TGTGCCAGCAGCGCCGGTCGGACGCAGGGGGCTTTCGAAAAACTGTTTTTT	CASSAGRTQGAFEKLFF
few	TRBD2	TRBV7-2	TRBJ2-5	TGTGCCAGCAGCGAGCCGGGACTAGCGGGGCTAGAGACCCAGTACTTC	CASSEPGLAGLETQYF
many	TRBD1	TRBV12-3/TRBV12-4	TRBJ2-5	TGTGCCAGCAGTTTTACAGGCAGGGGGCTATCCCGGCCACTAGCCGTAGAGACCCAGTACTTC	CASSFTGRGLSRPLAVETQYF
many	TRBD2	TRBV12-3/TRBV12-4	TRBJ2-5	TGTGCCAGCAGTTTAGAGGGCGGGAGGCAAGAGACCCAGTACTTC	CASSLEGGRQETQYF
NA	NA	TRBV2	TRBJ2-3	TGTGCCCTCGGGCAGGGTACAGATACGCAGTATTTT	CALGQGTDTQYF
NA	NA	TRBV28	TRBJ1-1	TGTGCCAGCAGTGACGGGACAAGGAACACTGAAGCTTTCTTT	CASSDGTRNTEAFF
NA	NA	TRBV29-1	TRBJ1-2	TGCAGTGTTGACGGAGGCTACACCTTC	CSVDGGYTF
many	NA	TRBV11-1	TRBJ2-7	TGTGCCAGCAGCTTAGAACAGGGAAGGAGTAGCGAGCAGTACTTC	CASSLEQGRSSEQYF
many	NA	TRBV2	TRBJ2-1	TGTGCCAGCAGTGAAGACGGGTTTAGCTCCTACAATGAGCAGTTCTTC	CASSEDGFSSYNEQFF
many	TRBD2	TRBV28	TRBJ2-5	TGTGCCAGCAGTTTAGGGCTAGCGGAACGGGAGACCCAGTACTTC	CASSLGLAERETQYF
many	TRBD1	TRBV12-5	TRBJ2-1	TGTGCTACCCGGGACAGGGTGGGGAATGAGCAGTTCTTC	CATRDRVGNEQFF
many	NA	TRBV6-6	TRBJ2-7	TGTGCCAGCAGCATAACGGACAGTGCCTACGAGCAGTACTTC	CASSITDSAYEQYF
many	NA	TRBV10-3	TRBJ2-2	TGTGCCATCCGCGGGGAGCTGTTTTTT	CAIRGELFF
many	TRBD1	TRBV23-1	TRBJ1-6	TGCGCCAGCAGTCATCAGGACAGGGGGCCTCCCTATAATTCACCCCTCCACTTT	CASSHQDRGPPYNSPLHF
few	NA	TRBV5-4	TRBJ1-5	TGTGCCAGCAGCTTCTGGGACGCCGGGGGCAATCAGCCCCAGCATTTT	CASSFWDAGGNQPQHF
many	NA	TRBV19	TRBJ1-2	TGTGCCAGTAGCAGGACTAACTATGGCTACACCTTC	CASSRTNYGYTF
NA	NA	TRBV29-1	TRBJ2-1	TGCAGCATCACAGGGCTCGGCTCCTACAATGAGCAGTTCTTC	CSITGLGSYNEQFF
few	TRBD1	TRBV29-1	TRBJ2-2	TGCAGCGTGGACAGGGAGAACACCGGGGAGCTGTTTTTT	CSVDRENTGELFF
many	NA	TRBV20-1	TRBJ2-1	TGCAGTGCTAGAGATGGGTTGTCGGGAACCCCCTACAATGAGCAGTTCTTC	CSARDGLSGTPYNEQFF
many	NA	TRBV10-2	TRBJ2-4	TGCGCCAGCAGCGAACAGGGACGTCGGGACATTCAGTACTTC	CASSEQGRRDIQYF
many	TRBD2	TRBV5-5	TRBJ2-5	TGTGCCAGCAGCTTGGGAGGCGCGGGGCTAGCGGGGGTGGAGACCCAGTACTTC	CASSLGGAGLAGVETQYF